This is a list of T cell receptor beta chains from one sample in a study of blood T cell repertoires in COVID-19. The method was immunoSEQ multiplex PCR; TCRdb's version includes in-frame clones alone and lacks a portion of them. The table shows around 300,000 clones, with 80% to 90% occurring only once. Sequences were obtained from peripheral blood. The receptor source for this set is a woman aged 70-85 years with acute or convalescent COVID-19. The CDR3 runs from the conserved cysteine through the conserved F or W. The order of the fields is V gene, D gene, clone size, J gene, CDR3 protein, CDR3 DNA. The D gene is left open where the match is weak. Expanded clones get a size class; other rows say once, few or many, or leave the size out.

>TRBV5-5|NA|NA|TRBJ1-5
CASSWGTNINQPQHF
TGTGCCAGCAGCTGGGGGACAAATATCAATCAGCCCCAGCATTTT
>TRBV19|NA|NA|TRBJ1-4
CASSRGTRRGPEKLFF
TGTGCCAGTAGTAGAGGGACTCGGAGGGGACCTGAAAAACTGTTTTTT
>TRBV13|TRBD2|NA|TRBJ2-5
CASSFGLARSETQYF
TGTGCCAGCAGCTTCGGACTAGCGAGATCGGAGACCCAGTACTTC
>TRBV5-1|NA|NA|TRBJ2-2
CASTYPGLASTGELFF
TGCGCCTCGACATATCCGGGACTCGCTTCAACCGGGGAGCTGTTTTTT
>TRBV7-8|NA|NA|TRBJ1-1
CASSLVSGNTEAFF
TGTGCCAGCAGCTTAGTTTCGGGGAACACTGAAGCTTTCTTT
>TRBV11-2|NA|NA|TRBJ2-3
CASSPSTDTQYF
TGTGCCAGCAGCCCCAGTACGGATACGCAGTATTTT
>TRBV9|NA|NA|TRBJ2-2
CASSWGLGAGELFF
TGTGCCAGCAGCTGGGGCCTTGGCGCCGGGGAGCTGTTTTTT
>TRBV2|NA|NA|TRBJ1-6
CASSVAFFNSPLHF
TGTGCCAGCAGTGTGGCCTTTTTCAATTCACCCCTCCACTTT
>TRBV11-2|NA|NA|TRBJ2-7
CATHRPMTGSYEQYF
TGTGCCACCCACCGGCCCATGACAGGAAGCTACGAGCAGTACTTC
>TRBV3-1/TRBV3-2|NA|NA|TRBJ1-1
CASSQRSGNTEAFF
TGTGCCAGCAGCCAACGGTCAGGGAACACTGAAGCTTTCTTT
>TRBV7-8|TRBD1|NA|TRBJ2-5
CASSKGGQGQTQYF
TGTGCCAGCAGCAAAGGAGGACAGGGGCAGACCCAGTACTTC
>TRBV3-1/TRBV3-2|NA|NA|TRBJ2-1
CASSHWRGFLANEQFF
TGTGCCAGCAGCCACTGGCGCGGGTTTTTGGCCAATGAGCAGTTCTTC
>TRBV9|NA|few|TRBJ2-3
CASTYLTSTDTQYF
TGTGCCAGCACCTATCTCACTAGCACAGATACGCAGTATTTT
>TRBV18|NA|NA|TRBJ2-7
CASTRDTNGYEQYF
TGTGCCAGCACCCGGGACACCAACGGCTACGAGCAGTACTTC
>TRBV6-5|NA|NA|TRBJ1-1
CASRPEPHTEAFF
TGTGCCAGCCGCCCAGAACCGCACACTGAAGCTTTCTTT
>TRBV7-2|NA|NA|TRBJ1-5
CASSLSGGGGQPQHF
TGTGCCAGCAGCTTAAGCGGGGGGGGAGGCCAGCCCCAGCATTTT
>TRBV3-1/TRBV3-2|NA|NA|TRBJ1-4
CASSMKGLEGKLFF
TGTGCCAGCAGTATGAAGGGACTGGAGGGAAAACTGTTTTTT
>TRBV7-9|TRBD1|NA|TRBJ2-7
CASSDYRDSYEQYF
TGTGCCAGCAGCGACTACCGGGACAGCTACGAGCAGTACTTC
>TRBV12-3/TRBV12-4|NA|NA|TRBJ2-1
CASSLSRGAQFF
TGTGCCAGCAGTTTGTCCAGGGGCGCACAGTTCTTC
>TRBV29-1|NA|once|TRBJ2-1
CSVKGTPYNEQFF
TGCAGCGTTAAGGGGACACCGTACAATGAGCAGTTCTTC
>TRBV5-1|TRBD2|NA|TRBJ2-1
CASSLMPSGANEQFF
TGCGCCAGCAGCTTGATGCCTAGCGGAGCTAATGAGCAGTTCTTC
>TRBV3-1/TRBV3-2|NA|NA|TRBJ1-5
CASSLGTRGILSSNQPQHF
TGTGCCAGCAGCCTAGGGACTAGGGGGATATTAAGTAGCAATCAGCCCCAGCATTTT
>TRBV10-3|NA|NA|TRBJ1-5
CATRYEGVGQPQHF
TGTGCCACCCGTTATGAAGGGGTGGGACAGCCCCAGCATTTT
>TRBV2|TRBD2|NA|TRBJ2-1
CASTASGALSSYNEQFF
TGTGCCAGCACGGCTAGCGGGGCCCTAAGCTCCTACAATGAGCAGTTCTTC
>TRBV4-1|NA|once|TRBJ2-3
CASSPREYDTQYF
TGCGCCAGCTCACCAAGGGAGTATGATACGCAGTATTTT
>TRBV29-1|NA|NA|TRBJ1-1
CSVEVQQGNTEAFF
TGCAGCGTTGAAGTCCAACAGGGGAACACTGAAGCTTTCTTT
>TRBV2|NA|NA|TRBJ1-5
CASSPQGGNQPQHF
TGTGCCAGCAGCCCACAGGGAGGCAATCAGCCCCAGCATTTT
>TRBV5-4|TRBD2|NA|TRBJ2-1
CASSLKGGPYNEQFF
TGTGCCAGCAGCTTGAAGGGAGGGCCCTACAATGAGCAGTTCTTC
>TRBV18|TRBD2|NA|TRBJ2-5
CASSHRTSGQETQYF
TGTGCCAGCTCGCACCGGACTAGCGGGCAAGAGACCCAGTACTTC
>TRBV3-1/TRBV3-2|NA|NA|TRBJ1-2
CASSQGDRAGPGYTF
TGTGCCAGCAGCCAGGGGGATCGGGCGGGGCCTGGCTACACCTTC
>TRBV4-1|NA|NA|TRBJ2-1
CASSQEVIGAGVGEQFF
TGCGCCAGCAGCCAAGAAGTCATAGGGGCAGGGGTGGGCGAGCAGTTCTTC
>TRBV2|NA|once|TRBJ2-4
CAGRGGSRNIQYF
TGTGCCGGCCGAGGAGGCTCAAGAAACATTCAGTACTTC
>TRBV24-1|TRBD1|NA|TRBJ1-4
CATSDAPGGRNEKLFF
TGTGCCACCAGTGATGCTCCAGGGGGAAGGAATGAAAAACTGTTTTTT
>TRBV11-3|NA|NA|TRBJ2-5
CASSFGGAEETQYF
TGTGCCAGCAGCTTCGGGGGAGCGGAAGAGACCCAGTACTTC
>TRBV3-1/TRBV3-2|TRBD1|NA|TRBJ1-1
CASSARQGNTEAFF
TGTGCCAGCAGCGCGAGACAGGGGAACACTGAAGCTTTCTTT
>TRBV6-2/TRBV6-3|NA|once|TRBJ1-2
CASSYERSGYTF
TGTGCCAGCAGTTACGAGCGGTCCGGCTACACCTTC
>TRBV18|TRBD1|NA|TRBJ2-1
CASSPQGTAGNEQFF
TGTGCCAGCTCACCACAAGGGACAGCTGGGAATGAGCAGTTCTTC
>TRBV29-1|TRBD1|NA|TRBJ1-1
CSVTDYPGTGGTEAFF
TGCAGCGTTACCGATTACCCCGGGACAGGGGGAACTGAAGCTTTCTTT
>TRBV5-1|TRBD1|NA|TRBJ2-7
CASSIRQGYEQYF
TGCGCCAGCAGCATCAGACAGGGGTACGAGCAGTACTTC
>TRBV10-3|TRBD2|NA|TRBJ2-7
CAISSGGAAGGYEQYF
TGTGCCATCAGTTCCGGGGGGGCCGCCGGAGGGTACGAGCAGTACTTC
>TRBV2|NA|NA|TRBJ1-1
CASSYRTYTEAFF
TGTGCCAGCAGTTACAGGACCTACACTGAAGCTTTCTTT
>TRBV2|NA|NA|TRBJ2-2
CASRETTGELFF
TGTGCCAGCAGGGAGACCACCGGGGAGCTGTTTTTT